Each of the 3 T cell receptor beta chains below was sequenced from the same sample in a study of blood T cell repertoires in COVID-19. Generated by immunoSEQ multiplex PCR, the TCRdb table keeps only in-frame clones and is missing some. The sample has around 80,000 clones; 65% to 90% are singletons. The sample consisted of peripheral blood. The receptors here all came from a man in his fifties with COVID-19, enrolled during active disease.

This chain links TRBV7-2 with TRBJ1-5; possible D gene TRBD1, 6 bases. V lost 5 bases and J lost 1, with 9 bases in between. Germline CDR1 and CDR2: SGHTA and FQGNSA. This CDR3 is 14 amino acids long. The CDR3 here is CASSPGVSNQPQHF. Here the CDR3 DNA reads TGTGCCAGCAGCCCAGGGGTAAGCAATCAGCCCCAGCATTTT.

This clone was seen only once. This rearrangement joins TRBV6-5 to TRBJ2-2; 7 bases align to TRBD1. V trimming: 6 bases; J trimming: 1 base; junction bases outside the gene matches: 5. The CDR3 runs 15 residues. Germline CDR1 and CDR2: MNHEY and SVGAGI. CDR3 sequence reads: CASSRRDRNTGELFF. CDR3 bases: TGTGCCAGCAGCCGCCGGGACAGGAACACCGGGGAGCTGTTTTTT.

This chain connects TRBV2 to TRBJ1-3; no definite D call. Germline CDR1 reads SNHLY; CDR2 reads FYNNEI. V was trimmed by 2 bases and J by 0 bases, leaving 11 bases between them. This CDR3 has 16 amino acids. CDR3 protein: CASSEYPGSSGNTIYF. CDR3 sequence (DNA): TGTGCCAGCAGTGAATACCCGGGGAGCTCTGGAAACACCATATATTTT. The variable domain in full, with the rest retrieved from reference TRBV2 and TRBJ1-3, is EPEVTQTPSHQVTQMGQEVILRCVPISNHLYFYWYRQILGQKVEFLVSFYNNEISEKSEIFDDQFSVERPDGSNFTLKIRSTKLEDSAMYFCASSEYPGSSGNTIYFGEGSWLTVV.